This T cell receptor beta chain was found in a study of post-analysis software for immune sequencing data. Incorporated into the TCR beta cDNA libraries were unique molecular identifiers, which served to reduce PCR and sequencing biases. TCRdb re-called the PCR reads with MiXCR, one entry per CDR3 protein. The repertoire has about 680,000 distinct CDR3 sequences, 55% to 60% of them found once; the top ten carry around 11%. Findings and caveats of the study: Relative to controls, patients with multiple sclerosis showed significantly lower normalized Chao1 diversity. Patients had higher frequencies than controls of four to six TRBV segments, including TRBV5-6, TRBV5-1 and TRBV20-1. F measure clustering grouped samples strongly by preparation batch.

This clonotype was counted between two and nine times. As yet, its antigen is unknown. CDR3 length: 17 residues. The germline CDR1 and CDR2 sequences are DFQATT and SNEGSKA (reference sequence). V was clipped by 0 bases and J by 6 bases; unmatched bases: 15. The chain combines TRBV20-1 with TRBJ2-7; TRBD2 agrees at 9 bases. The specimen sequenced was blood. The receptor comes from a girl aged 2 to 9 with multiple sclerosis. The CDR3 bases are TGCAGTGCTAGAGATAACGCCCCCGCGGGAGGGCCTCGCGAGCAGTACTTC. Encoded protein: CSARDNAPAGGPREQYF.